The source of this TCR beta chain is a study of shared clonotypes between healthy human individuals (dated by TCRdb to about 2020). Turning to the overall study: A few men and two women, aged 18 to 49 years, made up the cohort. To estimate repertoire size and how much clonotype sharing occurs between individuals, the study deeply sequenced the blood TCR repertoires of roughly 5 healthy adults. Leukapheresis yielded between about 0.94 and 8.9 billion PBMCs per donor. To increase sequencing depth and limit assay-specific biases, TCR repertoire library preparation and sequencing were carried out by different laboratories using diverse techniques. For each donor, CD4 naive and CD4 memory were each given three plates, CD8 naive was given two plates, and CD8 memory was given one plate.

Concerning this clone itself: The clone's antigen remains unknown. No much larger clone exists at a distance of one base, and base qualities are not known.

What the study reported, not specific to this receptor: Higher generation probabilities were observed for clonotypes shared by all four sorted-subset donors than for non-shared clonotypes. Sampling was limited to blood, and TCR repertoires in tissue likely differ from TCR repertoires in blood. Pairwise subsampling indicated that sequencing depth was expected to affect the degree of clonotype sharing among donors. Even with the large sequencing depth, rarefaction of the sorted-subset datasets indicated that sequencing was incomplete. Sharing across several donors was observed for approximately 4.6% of naive CD4, 3% to 3.5% of naive CD8, about 2.3% of memory CD4, and roughly 0.4% of memory CD8 clonotypes. Because the study included a small number of donors, the genetic and exposure-history diversity represented was limited. Estimated clonotype richness was generally larger for naive than for memory subsets.

Using the deep immunoSEQ assay, TCR CDR3 regions were amplified from genomic DNA by multiplex PCR. Extracted genomic DNA from each cell subset was distributed evenly across all wells of several immunoSEQ 96-well plates, and each plate was treated as a replicate. For sorted subsets, roughly 0.2 ug genomic DNA, equal to tens of thousands of T cell genomes, was loaded into each replicate PCR. Purified libraries were quantified with a Qubit 3.0 fluorometer, sized on a Bioanalyzer 2100, and re-quantified with the KAPA Library Quantification kit. Each immunoSEQ 96-well plate was sequenced on its own single-read 150-cycle Illumina NextSeq 550 flow cell. Regarding the original processing steps: The immunoSEQ output contained only junctional sequences without quality scores, so filtering could not match that applied to full-length reads. Sequences were annotated with PyIR, a Python wrapper for IgBLAST v1.9, and V/J genes and CDR3 were assigned using IMGT germline references. Reads were filtered out if the reads had weak V/J assignments (E-value above 1e-6), no CDR3, stop codons, out-of-frame junctions, or ambiguous translated residues. V3J clonotypes were defined by identical inferred V gene, J gene, and CDR3 amino acid sequence. Percentage overlap between repertoires was computed as shared unique clonotypes divided by the size of the smaller repertoire. Three approaches were used to assess repertoire richness: RTK rarefaction, the Chao1 estimator, and Recon v2.1 estimates of unobserved clonotypes. For all TCRbeta clonotypes obtained by the gDNA method from a few donors, generation probabilities were computed with OLGA. TCRdb limited this immuneACCESS table to in-frame rearrangements with V and J called. A share of clones is missing; checked studies link under half to unresolved V genes, and the rest is unexplained. That table furnishes V, J and clone size, whereas the DNA furnished D and trimming. This sample comprises 190,000 or so clones, approximately 61% of them detected only once. Together, the top ten hold roughly a tenth of the sample.

Sequences MDHEN (CDR1) and SYDVKM (CDR2) are obtained from the germline V gene. Reading from cysteine to phenylalanine, the CDR3 counts 11 amino acids. The only DNA kept is the CDR3, 33 bases in frame from the first base. Cut back by 4 bases and 7 bases, the V and J ends lie 7 bases apart. Healthy HIV-negative adults with no recently reported acute infections or vaccinations were included as donors. Only Caucasian adults living in Nashville, Tennessee, USA were represented among the donors. CD4+ T cells were enriched by magnetic negative selection; naive cells were then positively selected on CD45RA, and the negative fraction formed the memory subset. Blood was collected by leukapheresis, and PBMCs were isolated by Ficoll-Histopaque density gradient centrifugation and then cryopreserved in liquid nitrogen vapor phase. Purity and quantity of every magnetically sorted T cell population were checked by analytical flow cytometry. Genomic DNA was isolated from each sorted fraction and quantified by UV absorbance on a Nanodrop 2000c.

The V gene is TRBV28 and the J gene is TRBJ1-1; the D segment cannot be called with confidence. This receptor was identified in a man under 40 in good health. The sample consisted of memory CD4+ T cells sorted from blood. The cell subset or site label on this specimen signifies: CD45RA-negative fraction. The CDR3 region has the sequence CASSSVGEAFF. The DNA sequence is as follows: TGTGCCAGCAGTTCCGTCGGTGAAGCTTTCTTT.